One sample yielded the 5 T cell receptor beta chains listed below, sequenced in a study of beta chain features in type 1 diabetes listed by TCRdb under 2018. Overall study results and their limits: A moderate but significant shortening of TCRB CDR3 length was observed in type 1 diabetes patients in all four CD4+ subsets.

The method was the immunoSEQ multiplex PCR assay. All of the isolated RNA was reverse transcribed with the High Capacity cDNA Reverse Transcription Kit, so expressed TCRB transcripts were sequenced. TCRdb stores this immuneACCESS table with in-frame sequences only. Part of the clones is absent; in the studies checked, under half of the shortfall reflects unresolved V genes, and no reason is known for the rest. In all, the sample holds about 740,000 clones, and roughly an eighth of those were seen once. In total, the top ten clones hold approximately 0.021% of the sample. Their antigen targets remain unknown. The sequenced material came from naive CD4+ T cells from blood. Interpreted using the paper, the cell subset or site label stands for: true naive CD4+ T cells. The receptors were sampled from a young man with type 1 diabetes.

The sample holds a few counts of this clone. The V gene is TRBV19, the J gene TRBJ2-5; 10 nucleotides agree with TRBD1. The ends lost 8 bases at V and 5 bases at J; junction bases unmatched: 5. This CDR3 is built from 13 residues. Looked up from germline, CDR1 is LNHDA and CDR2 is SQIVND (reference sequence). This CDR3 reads CASGTGVTETQYF. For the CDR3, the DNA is TGTGCCAGTGGGACAGGGGTAACGGAGACCCAGTACTTC.

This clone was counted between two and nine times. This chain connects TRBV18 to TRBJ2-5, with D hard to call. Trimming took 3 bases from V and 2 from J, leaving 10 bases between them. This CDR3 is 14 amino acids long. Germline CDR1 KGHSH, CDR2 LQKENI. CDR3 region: CASSPPNQQETQYF. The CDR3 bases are TGTGCCAGCTCACCCCCGAATCAGCAAGAGACCCAGTACTTC.

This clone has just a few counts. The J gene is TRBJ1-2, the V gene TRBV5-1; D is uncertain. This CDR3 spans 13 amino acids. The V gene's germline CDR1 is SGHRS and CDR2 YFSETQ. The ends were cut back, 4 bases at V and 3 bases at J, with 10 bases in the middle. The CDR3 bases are TGCGCCAGCAGCCTGATGGCCGACTATGGCTACACCTTC. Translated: CASSLMADYGYTF.

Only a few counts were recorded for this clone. CDR3 DNA sequence: TGTGCCAGCAGTCCCTATGGGGGGGCAGCCAAAAACATTCAGTACTTC. It codes for CASSPYGGAAKNIQYF. The chain employs TRBV27 and TRBJ2-4; D is possibly TRBD2 (7 bases). The CDR3 contains 16 residues. Deletions cut 5 bases from V and 0 bases from J, with 14 bases between. The germline V gene has CDR1 MNHEY and CDR2 SMNVEV (reference sequence).

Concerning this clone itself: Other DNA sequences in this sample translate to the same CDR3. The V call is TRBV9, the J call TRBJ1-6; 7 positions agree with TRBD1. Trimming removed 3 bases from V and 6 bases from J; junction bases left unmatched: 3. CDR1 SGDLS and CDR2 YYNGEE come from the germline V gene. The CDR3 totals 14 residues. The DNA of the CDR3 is TGTGCCAGCAGCGCAGGGGGAGGTAATTCACCCCTCCACTTT. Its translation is CASSAGGGNSPLHF.